This TCR beta chain was sequenced for a study of blood T cell repertoires in COVID-19. Study-wide background: The cDNA or gDNA used as material had been derived from T cells, B-cell-depleted T cells, or PBMCs.

Authors' data handling: How many nucleated cells were present was estimated from reference gene primer amplification. Using immunoSEQ multiplex PCR, the repertoire was profiled, and TCRdb retains in-frame clones only, with some absent. The V and J calls and the clone size are those of that table, but D and trimming were determined from the DNA. Among fewer than 150,000 clones listed, about 79% were seen once. Sequenced material: peripheral blood. The TCR originated in a woman in her forties or fifties with acute or convalescent COVID-19.

CDR3 sequence reads: CASSAQGNEQYF. CDR3 sequence (DNA): TGTGCCAGTAGTGCGCAGGGGAACGAGCAGTACTTC. V is TRBV19 and J is TRBJ2-7, with a possible D match to TRBD1 (6 bases). V lost 5 bases and J 5 bases, leaving 10 bases between the germline ends. The CDR3 totals 12 residues. CDR1 and CDR2 (germline): LNHDA, SQIVND (reference sequence).